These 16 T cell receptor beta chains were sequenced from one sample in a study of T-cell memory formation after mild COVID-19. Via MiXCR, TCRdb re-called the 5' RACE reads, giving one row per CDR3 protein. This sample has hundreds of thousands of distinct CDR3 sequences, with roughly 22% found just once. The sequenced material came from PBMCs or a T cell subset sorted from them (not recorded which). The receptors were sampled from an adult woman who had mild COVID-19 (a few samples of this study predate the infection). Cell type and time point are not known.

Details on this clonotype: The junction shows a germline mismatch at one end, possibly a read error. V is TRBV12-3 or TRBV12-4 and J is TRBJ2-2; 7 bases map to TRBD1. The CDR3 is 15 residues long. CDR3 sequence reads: CASSHHQGDTVELFF. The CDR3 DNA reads TGTGCCAGCAGTCACCACCAGGGGGACACCGTGGAGCTGTTTTTT.

CDR3 sequence: CSASSAAPGTSGWVEQFF. CDR3 in DNA: TGCAGTGCTAGTTCGGCGGCTCCGGGGACTAGCGGGTGGGTTGAGCAGTTCTTC. J is TRBJ2-1 and V is TRBV20-1; 12 nucleotides align to TRBD2. The CDR3 totals 18 residues. From germline, CDR1 is DFQATT and CDR2 SNEGSKA (reference sequence). The trim removed 3 bases at V and 9 bases at J, leaving 18 bases unmatched.

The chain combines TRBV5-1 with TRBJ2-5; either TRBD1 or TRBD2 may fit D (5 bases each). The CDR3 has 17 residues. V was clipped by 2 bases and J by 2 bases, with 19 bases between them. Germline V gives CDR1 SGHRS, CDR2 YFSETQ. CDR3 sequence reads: CASSFAGPGADQETQYF. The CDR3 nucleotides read TGCGCCAGCAGCTTTGCCGGGCCCGGGGCGGATCAAGAGACCCAGTACTTC.

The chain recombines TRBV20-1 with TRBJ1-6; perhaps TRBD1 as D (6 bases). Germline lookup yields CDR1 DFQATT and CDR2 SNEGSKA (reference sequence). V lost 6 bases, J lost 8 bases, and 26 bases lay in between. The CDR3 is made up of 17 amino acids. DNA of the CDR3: TGCAGTGCCAGCACCGGGGGCACAGCGGATATGGATTCACCCCTCCACTTT. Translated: CSASTGGTADMDSPLHF.

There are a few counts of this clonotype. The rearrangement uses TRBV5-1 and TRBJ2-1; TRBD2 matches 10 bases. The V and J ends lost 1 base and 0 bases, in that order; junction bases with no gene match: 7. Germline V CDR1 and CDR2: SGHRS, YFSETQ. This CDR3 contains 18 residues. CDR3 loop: CASSLPGLAGASYNEQFF. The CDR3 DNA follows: TGCGCCAGCAGCTTGCCCGGGCTAGCGGGAGCCTCCTACAATGAGCAGTTCTTC.

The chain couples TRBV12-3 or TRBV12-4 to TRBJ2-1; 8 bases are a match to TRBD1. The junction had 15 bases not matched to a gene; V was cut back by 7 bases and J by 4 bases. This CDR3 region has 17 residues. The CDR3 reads CASNSGQGSSGYNEQFF. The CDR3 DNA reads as TGTGCCAGCAACTCTGGACAGGGATCGTCAGGGTACAATGAGCAGTTCTTC.

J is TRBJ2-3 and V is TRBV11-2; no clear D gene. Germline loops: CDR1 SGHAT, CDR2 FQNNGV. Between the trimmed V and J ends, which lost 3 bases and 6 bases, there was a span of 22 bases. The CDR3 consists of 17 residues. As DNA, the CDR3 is TGTGCCAGCAGCTTTTCGGATTACTACCTTCCCCCTGATACGCAGTATTTT. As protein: CASSFSDYYLPPDTQYF.

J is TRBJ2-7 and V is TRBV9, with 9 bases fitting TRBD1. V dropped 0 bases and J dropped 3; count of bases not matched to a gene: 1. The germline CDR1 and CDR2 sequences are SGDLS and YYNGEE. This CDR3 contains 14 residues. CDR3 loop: CASSVVDRGYEQYF. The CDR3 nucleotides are TGTGCCAGCAGCGTAGTGGACAGGGGCTACGAGCAGTACTTC.

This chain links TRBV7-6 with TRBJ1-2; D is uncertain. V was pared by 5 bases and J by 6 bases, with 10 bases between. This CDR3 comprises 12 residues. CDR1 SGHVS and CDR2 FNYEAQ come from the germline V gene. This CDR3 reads CASSTGRDGYTF. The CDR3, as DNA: TGTGCCAGCAGCACCGGGAGGGATGGCTACACCTTC.

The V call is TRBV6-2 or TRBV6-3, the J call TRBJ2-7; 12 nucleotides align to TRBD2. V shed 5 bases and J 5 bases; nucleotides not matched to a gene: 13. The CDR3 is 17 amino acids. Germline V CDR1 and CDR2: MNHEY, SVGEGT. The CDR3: CASSPPTSGRIYHEQYF. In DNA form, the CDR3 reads TGTGCCAGCAGTCCACCGACTAGCGGGAGAATTTACCACGAGCAGTACTTC.

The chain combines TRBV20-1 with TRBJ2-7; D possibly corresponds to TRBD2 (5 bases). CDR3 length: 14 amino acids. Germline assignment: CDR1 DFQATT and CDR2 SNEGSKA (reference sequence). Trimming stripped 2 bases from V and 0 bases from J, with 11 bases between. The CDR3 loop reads CSARTDAGSYEQYF. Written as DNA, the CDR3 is TGCAGTGCTAGAACAGATGCGGGCTCCTACGAGCAGTACTTC.

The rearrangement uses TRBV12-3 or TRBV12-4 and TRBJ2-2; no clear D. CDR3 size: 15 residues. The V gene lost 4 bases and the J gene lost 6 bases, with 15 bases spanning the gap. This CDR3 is CASSSPLGFAGELFF. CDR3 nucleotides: TGTGCCAGCAGTTCACCCTTGGGTTTCGCCGGGGAGCTGTTTTTT.

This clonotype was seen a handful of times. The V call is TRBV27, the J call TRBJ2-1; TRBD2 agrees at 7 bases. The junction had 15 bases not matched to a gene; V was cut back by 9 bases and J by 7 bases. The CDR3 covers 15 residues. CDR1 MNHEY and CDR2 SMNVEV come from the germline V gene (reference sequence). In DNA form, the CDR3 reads TGTGCCAGATTAGGGCGGCGACTAGCTAGAAATGAGCAGTTCTTC. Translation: CARLGRRLARNEQFF.

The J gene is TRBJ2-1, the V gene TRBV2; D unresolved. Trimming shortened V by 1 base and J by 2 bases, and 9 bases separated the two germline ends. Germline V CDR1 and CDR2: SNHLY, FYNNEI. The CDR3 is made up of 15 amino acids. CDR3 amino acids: CASSEEVRTYNEQFF. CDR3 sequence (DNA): TGTGCCAGCAGTGAAGAGGTGAGAACCTACAATGAGCAGTTCTTC.

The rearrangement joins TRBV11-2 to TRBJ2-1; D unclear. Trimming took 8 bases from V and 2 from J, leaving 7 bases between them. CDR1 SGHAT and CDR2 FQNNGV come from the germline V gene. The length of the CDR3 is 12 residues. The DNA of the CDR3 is TGTGCCAGCGTTGGAACCTACAATGAGCAGTTCTTC. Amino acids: CASVGTYNEQFF.

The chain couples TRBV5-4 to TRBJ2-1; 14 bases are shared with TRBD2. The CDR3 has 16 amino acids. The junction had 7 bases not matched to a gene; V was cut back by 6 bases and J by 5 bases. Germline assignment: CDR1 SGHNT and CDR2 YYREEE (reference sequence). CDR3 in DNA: TGTGCCAGCAAATCGACTAGCGGGAGGGAGAACAATGAGCAGTTCTTC. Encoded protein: CASKSTSGRENNEQFF.